A single sample gave rise to the 30 T cell receptor beta chains below, sequenced in a study of blood T cell repertoires in COVID-19 (dated by TCRdb to between 2020 and 2021). The protocol used for the library was the immunoSEQ multiplex PCR assay. This is the immuneACCESS table as TCRdb keeps it, with only in-frame sequences that have V and J called. A part of the clones is gone; compared with another copy, unresolved V genes explain less than half, and the rest is unexplained. The sample data list tens of thousands of clones, and 60% to 85% of these were observed just once. Roughly 53% of the sample goes to the ten largest clones. Sequencing input: peripheral blood. The origin of the receptors is a human donor in a cohort sampled during active COVID-19.

This clone was picked up one time. At one boundary the junction diverges from the germline segment, which might be a read error. The J gene is TRBJ2-7, the V gene TRBV15, with D possibly TRBD2 on 6 matching bases. Per the germline V gene, CDR1 is LNHNV and CDR2 is YYDKDF (reference sequence). The CDR3 spans 13 residues. The CDR3 reads CATSSNPGTSLCF. The CDR3 DNA sequence: TGTGCCACCAGCAGCAATCCCGGGACTTCTCTTTGCTTC.

This clone came up a few times. The chain couples TRBV11-2 to TRBJ2-7, with 10 nucleotides matching TRBD2. Germline lookup yields CDR1 SGHAT and CDR2 FQNNGV. The CDR3 spans 15 residues. V lost 1 base and J lost 4; bases outside the gene matches: 4. The CDR3 region has the DNA TGTGCCAGCAGCTTAGTGGCTAGCGGGAGTTACGAGCAGTACTTC. It is translated as CASSLVASGSYEQYF.

This chain joins TRBV7-2 and TRBJ1-5, with D hard to call. The germline V gene encodes CDR1 SGHTA and CDR2 FQGNSA. The V and J ends lost 4 bases and 5 bases respectively, with 15 bases between them. This CDR3 has 15 amino acids. The CDR3 DNA is TGTGCCAGCAGCTCCCAATACAGCGGTTATCAGCCCCAGCATTTT. It yields the protein CASSSQYSGYQPQHF. Variable domain in full (rest from reference TRBV7-2 and TRBJ1-5): GAGVSQSPSNKVTEKGKDVELRCDPISGHTALYWYRQSLGQGLEFLIYFQGNSAPDKSGLPSDRFSAERTGGSVSTLTIQRTQQEDSAVYLCASSSQYSGYQPQHFGDGTRLSIL.

The chain joins TRBV5-5 to TRBJ2-1; TRBD2 matches 10 bases. The CDR3 contains 15 residues. With V trimmed by 1 base and J by 5 bases, 3 bases remained unmatched. From germline, CDR1 is SGHKS and CDR2 YYEKEE (reference sequence). Here the CDR3 DNA reads TGTGCCAGCAGCTTGTCTAGCGGGAGTAACAATGAGCAGTTCTTC. This codes for CASSLSSGSNNEQFF.

A single count supports this clone. The chain joins TRBV19 to TRBJ1-5; weak D call: TRBD1 (6 bases). This CDR3 is 15 amino acids long. Trimming removed 5 bases at V and 7 bases at J, with 18 bases between. The germline gives CDR1 LNHDA, CDR2 SQIVND (reference sequence). The CDR3: CASSLLPQGPQPQHF. The DNA of the CDR3 is TGTGCCAGTAGTCTCCTCCCACAGGGACCACAGCCCCAGCATTTT.

This rearrangement joins TRBV9 to TRBJ2-5, with 14 nucleotides matching TRBD2. Germline V gene lookup returns CDR1 SGDLS and CDR2 YYNGEE. This CDR3 comprises 16 residues. The J segment lost 4 bases and the V segment lost 0 bases, leaving 2 bases of the junction unmatched. This chain's CDR3 is CASSVGLAGGTETQYF. The CDR3 region has the DNA TGTGCCAGCAGCGTAGGACTAGCGGGAGGGACAGAGACCCAGTACTTC.

This clone turned up a few times. The chain has TRBV27 and TRBJ1-6, with 9 bases that match TRBD1. The CDR3 covers 14 residues. Trimming at V came to 7 bases and at J to 10 bases, leaving 8 bases not matched to a gene. Germline V gene data show CDR1 as MNHEY and CDR2 as SMNVEV (reference sequence). CDR3 DNA sequence: TGTGCCAGCAACCAACAGGGGGCAAGGTCACCCCTCCACTTT. This translates into CASNQQGARSPLHF.

The genes are TRBV29-1 and TRBJ2-7; the match to TRBD2 covers 8 bases. This CDR3 comprises 13 residues. Germline V gives CDR1 SQVTM, CDR2 ANQGSEA. J lost 5 bases, V lost 7 bases, and 10 bases had no gene match. CDR3 DNA sequence: TGCAGCGCCAACGGGGGGGGTCAAAACGAGCAGTACTTC. This encodes CSANGGGQNEQYF.

The chain carries TRBV6-5 and TRBJ2-7, with 7 bases identical to TRBD2. Germline CDR1 MNHEY, CDR2 SVGAGI. Germline trimming cut 2 bases from V and 6 bases from J; bases unmatched to any gene: 7. This CDR3 contains 14 residues. CDR3 nucleotides: TGTGCCAGCAGTTACGGCGGGAGCGGTCTCGAGCAGTACTTC. Protein product: CASSYGGSGLEQYF.

The chain carries TRBV29-1 and TRBJ2-7, with D uncertain. The CDR3 has 14 amino acids. Germline V CDR1 and CDR2: SQVTM, ANQGSEA. V lost 4 bases, J lost 0 bases, and 13 bases lay in between. CDR3 DNA: TGCAGCGTTGGATTCCCACCCGGCTCCTACGAGCAGTACTTC. Amino acids: CSVGFPPGSYEQYF.

The chain links TRBV29-1 to TRBJ2-7; weak D call: TRBD1 (5 bases). CDR1 and CDR2 (germline): SQVTM, ANQGSEA. V gave up 5 bases and J gave up 7 bases, with 12 bases separating them. This CDR3 region has 11 residues. As DNA, the CDR3 is TGCAGCGTTCGGCGAGCAGGGGAGCAGTACTTC. It specifies CSVRRAGEQYF.

The chain recombines TRBV7-9 with TRBJ2-5; D perhaps matches TRBD1 (5 bases). The V gene lost 4 bases and the J gene lost 2 bases, with 8 bases spanning the gap. The CDR3 sequence is 13 residues long. CDR1 and CDR2 (germline): SEHNR, FQNEAQ (reference sequence). Here the CDR3 reads CASSSRGQETQYF. DNA for the CDR3: TGTGCCAGCAGCTCTAGGGGTCAAGAGACCCAGTACTTC.

This chain links TRBV18 with TRBJ1-5; the match to TRBD1 covers 9 bases. The CDR3 runs 15 residues. The germline gives CDR1 KGHSH, CDR2 LQKENI. The J segment lost 6 bases and the V segment lost 3 bases, leaving 6 bases of the junction unmatched. This CDR3 reads CASSPSQGAVQPQHF. The CDR3 DNA follows: TGTGCCAGCTCACCTTCACAGGGGGCTGTTCAGCCCCAGCATTTT.

The chain joins TRBV12-3 or TRBV12-4 to TRBJ1-1; 10 nucleotides line up with TRBD1. CDR3 length: 13 amino acids. Unmatched junction bases numbered 3, after V lost 3 bases and J lost 8 bases. The CDR3 DNA sequence: TGTGCCAGCAGTTTTCTGGGACAGGGGGAAGCTTTCTTT. It codes for CASSFLGQGEAFF.

The V gene is TRBV19, the J gene TRBJ1-5; possible D gene TRBD1, 5 bases. V was pared by 6 bases and J by 9 bases, with 18 bases between. Germline assignment: CDR1 LNHDA and CDR2 SQIVND (reference sequence). The CDR3 has 14 amino acids. CDR3 in amino acids: CASSNQGGMAPQHF. The CDR3 DNA follows: TGTGCCAGTAGCAATCAGGGAGGGATGGCGCCCCAGCATTTT.

The V and J genes are TRBV7-2 and TRBJ2-7; the match to TRBD1 covers 8 bases. After removal of 5 bases from V and 2 bases from J, the junction contained 5 bases not matched to a gene. The germline V gene has CDR1 SGHTA and CDR2 FQGNSA. The CDR3 spans 14 residues. The CDR3 sequence: CASSRDRGTYEQYF. The DNA for the CDR3 is TGTGCCAGCAGCCGCGACAGGGGAACCTACGAGCAGTACTTC.

This chain joins TRBV29-1 and TRBJ2-5, with D possibly being TRBD1 (5 bases). V lost 6 bases and J lost 5, with 13 bases in between. The CDR3 loop spans 12 amino acids. Germline V gene data show CDR1 as SQVTM and CDR2 as ANQGSEA. The CDR3 spells CSVEPGPETQYF. The CDR3 DNA reads as TGCAGCGTCGAACCAGGGCCTGAGACCCAGTACTTC.

The chain combines TRBV11-1 with TRBJ2-3; the D gene is possibly TRBD2 (6 bases). The germline V and J ends were trimmed by 5 bases and 12 bases, with 12 bases remaining between them. The CDR3 is made up of 11 amino acids. Germline V CDR1 and CDR2: SGHAT, FQDESV (reference sequence). The chain's CDR3 is CASSVGSFQYF. Here the CDR3 DNA reads TGTGCCAGCAGCGTCGGGAGTTTTCAGTATTTT.

The chain joins TRBV11-3 to TRBJ1-1, with D tentatively TRBD1 (5 bases). Germline loops: CDR1 SGHNT, CDR2 YENEEA. The CDR3 consists of 15 residues. The V gene lost 4 bases and the J gene lost 6 bases, with 18 bases spanning the gap. CDR3 DNA: TGTGCCAGCAGCTCATTCCCGGGACTAGTCCCTGAAGCTTTCTTT. Protein product: CASSSFPGLVPEAFF.

The chain has TRBV27 and TRBJ1-6; D uncertain. Germline V gene data show CDR1 as MNHEY and CDR2 as SMNVEV (reference sequence). The V and J ends lost 5 bases and 5 bases respectively, with 13 bases between them. The CDR3 totals 15 residues. DNA of the CDR3: TGTGCCAGCAGTCCGAATGGACTGAATAATTCACCCCTCCACTTT. This sequence encodes CASSPNGLNNSPLHF.

The rearrangement uses TRBV10-3 and TRBJ1-4; D is possibly TRBD1 (5 bases). Germline V gene data show CDR1 as ENHRY and CDR2 as SYGVKD. The V end was cut by 0 bases, the J end by 8 bases, with 13 bases between. This CDR3 has 15 amino acids. The CDR3 nucleotides read TGTGCCATCAGTGAGTCTCTCCAGGGTGGGGAAAAACTGTTTTTT. Residues: CAISESLQGGEKLFF.

The gene calls are TRBV5-6 and TRBJ2-7; no clear D gene. There are 12 residues in the CDR3. V lost 1 base and J lost 4, with 6 bases in between. Germline V lookup: CDR1 SGHDT, CDR2 YYEEEE. Here the CDR3 reads CASSLSGYEQYF. For the CDR3, the DNA is TGTGCCAGCAGCTTGTCCGGTTACGAGCAGTACTTC.

The V and J genes are TRBV10-3 and TRBJ1-3; 7 nucleotides align to TRBD1. This CDR3 is 13 amino acids long. CDR1 is ENHRY and CDR2 is SYGVKD in the germline V gene. The V gene end was trimmed by 5 bases and the J gene end by 2 bases; junction bases not matched to a gene: 0. The CDR3 bases are TGTGCCATCAGTACAGGGGCTGGAAACACCATATATTTT. Amino acids: CAISTGAGNTIYF.

The chain joins TRBV6-2 or TRBV6-3 to TRBJ2-4; 11 positions agree with TRBD1. The CDR3 runs 16 residues. Germline lookup yields CDR1 MNHEY and CDR2 SVGEGT. The trim removed 5 bases at V and 0 bases at J, leaving 3 bases unmatched. The CDR3 DNA follows: TGTGCCAGCAGTACGGACAGGGGGCAAGCCAAAAACATTCAGTACTTC. Translated, it gives CASSTDRGQAKNIQYF.

The chain joins TRBV15 to TRBJ1-2; 9 bases align to TRBD1. The CDR3 extends over 14 amino acids. Germline V gene sequence: CDR1 LNHNV, CDR2 YYDKDF (reference sequence). Germline trimming cut 1 base from V and 6 bases from J; bases unmatched to any gene: 3. The CDR3 DNA reads TGTGCCACCAGCAGAGGGGACAGGGATCATGGCTACACCTTC. Its translation: CATSRGDRDHGYTF.

V is TRBV28 and J is TRBJ2-1; D is unresolved. V lost 4 bases and J 10 bases, leaving 8 bases between the germline ends. This CDR3 spans 11 amino acids. Germline assignment: CDR1 MDHEN and CDR2 SYDVKM. The DNA for the CDR3 is TGTGCCAGCAGTTCCCGAGTGGAGCAGTTCTTC. Its translation is CASSSRVEQFF.

The sample holds one count of this clone. The chain recombines TRBV9 with TRBJ2-3; weak D call: TRBD2 (6 bases). CDR1 and CDR2 (germline): SGDLS, YYNGEE. This CDR3 contains 17 residues. The V gene lost 0 bases and the J gene lost 6 bases, with 20 bases spanning the gap. The CDR3 loop reads CASSVGRDFPAWDTQYF. The CDR3 DNA reads TGTGCCAGCAGCGTAGGACGGGACTTCCCGGCTTGGGATACGCAGTATTTT.

The chain has TRBV4-3 and TRBJ1-2, with TRBD1 matching over 7 bases. The CDR3 loop spans 13 amino acids. V shed 3 bases and J 4 bases; nucleotides not matched to a gene: 2. Per the germline V gene, CDR1 is LGHNA and CDR2 is YSLEER. CDR3 sequence reads: CASSQGQLYGYTF. The CDR3 nucleotides read TGCGCCAGCAGCCAGGGACAGCTCTATGGCTACACCTTC.

The chain is built from TRBV28 and TRBJ1-2; TRBD1 might be the D (6 bases). The CDR3 loop spans 14 amino acids. V lost 6 bases and J 1 base, leaving 12 bases between the germline ends. Germline V lookup: CDR1 MDHEN, CDR2 SYDVKM. This chain's CDR3 is CASRDSGHNYGYTF. CDR3 DNA sequence: TGTGCCAGCAGGGACAGCGGTCATAACTATGGCTACACCTTC.

The V call is TRBV29-1, the J call TRBJ1-1, with D maybe TRBD1 (6 bases). V lost 6 bases and J lost 0, with 11 bases in between. Germline V gene lookup returns CDR1 SQVTM and CDR2 ANQGSEA. This CDR3 is built from 13 residues. Here the CDR3 DNA reads TGCAGCGTGGTTACAGGGATGAACACTGAAGCTTTCTTT. Translating it yields CSVVTGMNTEAFF.